This T cell receptor beta chain was captured in a study of beta chain features in type 1 diabetes. Germline V gene sequence: CDR1 MNHEY, CDR2 SMNVEV (reference sequence). This CDR3 region has 13 residues. The germline V and J ends were trimmed by 3 bases and 8 bases, with 11 bases remaining between them. Blood was drawn once from each donor into heparinised tubes. The draws averaged roughly 120 mL. Stem cell-like memory, regulatory, central memory and naive CD4+ cells were sorted via CD45RO/CCR7/CD25/CD127/CD95/CD27. In the case of this clone: Its antigen is undetermined.

The whole isolated RNA underwent reverse transcription, so sequencing captured expressed TCRB transcripts. Method: immunoSEQ multiplex PCR; TCRdb's copy keeps in-frame clones and lacks some. The repertoire includes around 350,000 clones, roughly an eighth of them detected once, and under 0.02% sits in the top ten. General study points: A pattern of fewer insertions and more deletions at VDJ junctions was seen in type 1 diabetes patients. Across patients, naive, central memory and Treg TCRB repertoires exhibited apparently greater similarity than was observed across healthy donors.

The chain couples TRBV27 to TRBJ2-1; D perhaps matches TRBD2 (6 bases). Specimen: naive CD4+ T cells from blood. This clonotype was sampled from a man aged 18 to 29 in good health. The CDR3 loop is CASSLGGGDEQFF. DNA for the CDR3: TGTGCCAGCAGTTTGGGGGGAGGCGATGAGCAGTTCTTC.